Presented here are 10 T cell receptor beta chains from one specimen sequenced in a study of T-cell memory formation after mild COVID-19. From the 5' RACE reads, TCRdb called clonotypes with MiXCR, one entry per CDR3 protein. The sample yields hundreds of thousands of distinct CDR3 sequences, 12% to 15% seen once. Sequenced: PBMCs or a T cell subset sorted from them (not recorded which). These receptors all stem from a young man who had mild COVID-19 (a few samples of this study predate the infection). Cell type and time point are not known.

The gene calls are TRBV7-9 and TRBJ2-3, with D tentatively TRBD2 (7 bases). The CDR3 totals 15 residues. The germline V and J ends were trimmed by 3 bases and 2 bases, with 12 bases remaining between them. CDR1 is SEHNR and CDR2 is FQNEAQ in the germline V gene (reference sequence). The CDR3 coding sequence is TGTGCCAGCAGCTTTGCGGGGGCCCTCACAGATACGCAGTATTTT. It is translated as CASSFAGALTDTQYF.

This clonotype was observed at least ten times. V is TRBV5-1 and J is TRBJ2-3, with 7 positions matching TRBD1. The length of the CDR3 is 15 residues. Germline V gene data show CDR1 as SGHRS and CDR2 as YFSETQ. The V gene end was trimmed by 3 bases and the J gene end by 2 bases; junction bases not matched to a gene: 6. CDR3 sequence (DNA): TGCGCCAGCAGCTCCAGGGGGTGGGCCACAGATACGCAGTATTTT. It specifies CASSSRGWATDTQYF.

V usage is TRBV20-1 and J usage is TRBJ2-1; D unclear. There are 17 residues in the CDR3. CDR1 is DFQATT and CDR2 is SNEGSKA in the germline V gene (reference sequence). V lost 0 bases, J lost 3 bases, and 18 bases lay in between. The DNA for the CDR3 is TGCAGTGCTAGAGATCTGGTTCGACACGCAGGCTACAATGAGCAGTTCTTC. This gives the protein CSARDLVRHAGYNEQFF.

This clonotype was counted only a few times. The rearrangement joins TRBV18 to TRBJ1-2, with no clear D. The CDR3 is 18 residues long. Germline V gene lookup returns CDR1 KGHSH and CDR2 LQKENI. V was pared by 3 bases and J by 1 base, with 21 bases between. CDR3 protein: CASSPIPMGFAVNYGYTF. The CDR3, as DNA: TGTGCCAGCTCACCGATACCCATGGGATTTGCGGTTAACTATGGCTACACCTTC.

This CDR3 reads CAWSVIYGYTF. CDR3 DNA: TGTGCCTGGAGTGTAATCTATGGCTACACCTTC. The chain joins TRBV30 to TRBJ1-2; D unresolved. CDR3 length: 11 amino acids. V was trimmed by 0 bases and J by 4 bases, leaving 3 bases between them. Germline V CDR1 and CDR2: GTSNPN, SVGIG (reference sequence).

The chain links TRBV7-8 to TRBJ2-2, with 7 bases identical to TRBD1. Germline assignment: CDR1 SGHVS and CDR2 FQNEAQ. The CDR3 has 13 residues. Germline trimming cut 7 bases from V and 4 bases from J; bases unmatched to any gene: 3. CDR3 in DNA: TGTGCCAGCACAGGGGGTGTCACCGGGGAGCTGTTTTTT. Translation: CASTGGVTGELFF.

This chain joins TRBV11-3 and TRBJ2-3; 12 positions match TRBD2. The germline V gene has CDR1 SGHNT and CDR2 YENEEA. The CDR3 is made up of 15 amino acids. J gave up 6 bases and V 3 bases, and 4 bases lay outside the gene matches. The CDR3: CASSFGLAGFDTQYF. The CDR3 DNA reads TGTGCCAGCAGCTTCGGACTAGCGGGGTTCGATACGCAGTATTTT.

This clonotype was found many times. This chain connects TRBV3-1 to TRBJ1-1; the match to TRBD1 covers 11 bases. The CDR3 contains 16 residues. Germline V gene lookup returns CDR1 LGHDT and CDR2 YNNKEL (reference sequence). J gave up 5 bases and V 2 bases, and 7 bases lay outside the gene matches. The CDR3 sequence: CASSQPPGQGGTEAFF. CDR3 in DNA: TGTGCCAGCAGCCAACCTCCGGGACAGGGGGGAACTGAAGCTTTCTTT.

The chain recombines TRBV2 with TRBJ1-5; no clear D. The CDR3 covers 16 residues. Trimming removed 6 bases at V and 4 bases at J, with 19 bases between. CDR1 and CDR2 (germline): SNHLY, FYNNEI. CDR3: CASSSQGPGFNQPQHF. The DNA for the CDR3 is TGTGCCAGCAGCAGCCAAGGACCTGGGTTTAATCAGCCCCAGCATTTT.

The chain joins TRBV4-3 to TRBJ2-7; 7 nucleotides match TRBD1. Germline CDR1 reads LGHNA; CDR2 reads YSLEER. V dropped 4 bases and J dropped 1; count of bases not matched to a gene: 10. The CDR3 is 16 residues long. CDR3 protein: CASSLEPGQPSYEQYF. CDR3 DNA sequence: TGCGCCAGCAGCCTAGAGCCGGGACAGCCGTCCTACGAGCAGTACTTC.